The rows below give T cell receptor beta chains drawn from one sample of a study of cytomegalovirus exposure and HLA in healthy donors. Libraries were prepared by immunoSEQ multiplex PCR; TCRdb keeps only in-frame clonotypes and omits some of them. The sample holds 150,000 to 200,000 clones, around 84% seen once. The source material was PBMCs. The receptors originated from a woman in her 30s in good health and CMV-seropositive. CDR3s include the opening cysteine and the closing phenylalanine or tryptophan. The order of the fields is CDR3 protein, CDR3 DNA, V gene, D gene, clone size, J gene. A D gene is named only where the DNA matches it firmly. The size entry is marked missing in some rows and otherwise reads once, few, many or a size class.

CDR3aa: CASSAIPQGFQETQYF; CDR3nt: TGTGCCAGCAGTGCGATACCACAGGGATTCCAAGAGACCCAGTACTTC; v_gene: TRBV28; d_gene: NA; abundance: NA; j_gene: TRBJ2-5
CDR3aa: CASRLRGAGYTF; CDR3nt: TGTGCCAGCAGACTCAGGGGTGCTGGCTACACCTTC; v_gene: TRBV2; d_gene: NA; abundance: NA; j_gene: TRBJ1-2
CDR3aa: CASSQVLLAGNYNEQFF; CDR3nt: TGCGCCAGCAGCCAAGTCCTTCTAGCGGGAAACTACAATGAGCAGTTCTTC; v_gene: TRBV4-1; d_gene: TRBD2; abundance: NA; j_gene: TRBJ2-1
CDR3aa: CASSFPGVYEQYF; CDR3nt: TGTGCCAGCAGTTTTCCTGGAGTCTACGAGCAGTACTTC; v_gene: TRBV28; d_gene: NA; abundance: NA; j_gene: TRBJ2-7
CDR3aa: CASSAAPGSRMNTGELFF; CDR3nt: TGTGCCAGCAGCGCAGCACCCGGGTCCCGCATGAACACCGGGGAGCTGTTTTTT; v_gene: TRBV9; d_gene: NA; abundance: NA; j_gene: TRBJ2-2
CDR3aa: CAGGRVNYGYTF; CDR3nt: TGTGCTGGCGGTAGAGTTAACTATGGCTACACCTTC; v_gene: TRBV28; d_gene: NA; abundance: NA; j_gene: TRBJ1-2
CDR3aa: CASSWAAVPYEQYF; CDR3nt: TGTGCCAGCTCATGGGCAGCCGTCCCCTACGAGCAGTACTTC; v_gene: TRBV2; d_gene: NA; abundance: NA; j_gene: TRBJ2-7
CDR3aa: CASSPGTTGDGELFF; CDR3nt: TGCGCCAGCAGCCCAGGGACGACAGGGGACGGGGAGCTGTTTTTT; v_gene: TRBV4-1; d_gene: TRBD1; abundance: NA; j_gene: TRBJ2-2
CDR3aa: CASSAQNKSSYEQYF; CDR3nt: TGTGCCAGCAGCGCACAGAATAAGAGTAGTTACGAGCAGTACTTC; v_gene: TRBV11-3; d_gene: NA; abundance: NA; j_gene: TRBJ2-7
CDR3aa: CAISEGTGFNTEAFF; CDR3nt: TGTGCCATCAGTGAGGGGACAGGGTTTAACACTGAAGCTTTCTTT; v_gene: TRBV10-3; d_gene: TRBD1; abundance: NA; j_gene: TRBJ1-1
CDR3aa: CASRHPGLVYEQFF; CDR3nt: TGTGCCAGCAGACACCCGGGACTAGTCTATGAGCAGTTCTTC; v_gene: TRBV11-2; d_gene: TRBD2; abundance: NA; j_gene: TRBJ2-1
CDR3aa: CASGPGLAPYEQYF; CDR3nt: TGTGCCAGTGGGCCGGGACTAGCGCCCTACGAGCAGTACTTC; v_gene: TRBV19; d_gene: TRBD2; abundance: NA; j_gene: TRBJ2-7
CDR3aa: CASSPSDGGRHSHEQFF; CDR3nt: TGTGCCAGCAGCCCCTCCGATGGCGGGAGGCATTCCCATGAGCAGTTCTTC; v_gene: TRBV27; d_gene: TRBD2; abundance: NA; j_gene: TRBJ2-1
CDR3aa: CASSLSGRGTGELFF; CDR3nt: TGTGCCAGCAGCCTCAGCGGGAGAGGGACCGGGGAGCTGTTTTTT; v_gene: TRBV7-9; d_gene: TRBD2; abundance: NA; j_gene: TRBJ2-2
CDR3aa: CASSFTGATQETQYF; CDR3nt: TGTGCCAGCAGTTTTACAGGGGCCACTCAAGAGACCCAGTACTTC; v_gene: TRBV28; d_gene: TRBD1; abundance: NA; j_gene: TRBJ2-5
CDR3aa: CASSSNGRVYTDTQYF; CDR3nt: TGTGCCAGCAGTTCGAACGGGAGGGTCTACACAGATACGCAGTATTTT; v_gene: TRBV2; d_gene: TRBD2; abundance: once; j_gene: TRBJ2-3
CDR3aa: CASSARGIFDEQFF; CDR3nt: TGTGCCAGCAGCGCCAGGGGGATTTTCGATGAGCAGTTCTTC; v_gene: TRBV5-4; d_gene: TRBD1; abundance: NA; j_gene: TRBJ2-1
CDR3aa: CAWSGHLNTEAFF; CDR3nt: TGTGCCTGGAGTGGACATTTGAACACTGAAGCTTTCTTT; v_gene: TRBV30; d_gene: NA; abundance: NA; j_gene: TRBJ1-1
CDR3aa: CASSQRVGGPSGNQPQHF; CDR3nt: TGCGCCAGCAGCCAACGAGTAGGGGGCCCCAGTGGCAATCAGCCCCAGCATTTT; v_gene: TRBV4-1; d_gene: TRBD1; abundance: NA; j_gene: TRBJ1-5
CDR3aa: CASSLVNTEAFF; CDR3nt: TGCGCCAGCAGCTTGGTAAACACTGAAGCTTTCTTT; v_gene: TRBV5-1; d_gene: NA; abundance: NA; j_gene: TRBJ1-1
CDR3aa: CASSLVGGALGAKNIQYF; CDR3nt: TGTGCCAGCAGCTTGGTAGGGGGAGCTCTTGGAGCCAAAAACATTCAGTACTTC; v_gene: TRBV5-6; d_gene: NA; abundance: NA; j_gene: TRBJ2-4
CDR3aa: CASSLGGGGTDTQYF; CDR3nt: TGTGCCAGCAGCTTAGGCGGAGGAGGCACAGATACGCAGTATTTT; v_gene: TRBV11-2; d_gene: NA; abundance: once; j_gene: TRBJ2-3
CDR3aa: CASSFSGVNTEAFF; CDR3nt: TGTGCCAGCAGCTTTTCTGGAGTGAACACTGAAGCTTTCTTT; v_gene: TRBV7-9; d_gene: NA; abundance: NA; j_gene: TRBJ1-1
CDR3aa: CASSSKGQDEKLFF; CDR3nt: TGCGCCAGCAGCTCCAAGGGGCAAGATGAAAAACTGTTTTTT; v_gene: TRBV5-1; d_gene: NA; abundance: NA; j_gene: TRBJ1-4
CDR3aa: CASSYSKRGTYEQYF; CDR3nt: TGTGCCAGCAGTTACTCGAAGCGGGGTACCTACGAGCAGTACTTC; v_gene: TRBV6-5; d_gene: TRBD2; abundance: NA; j_gene: TRBJ2-7
CDR3aa: CASRTLGGKSYEQYF; CDR3nt: TGTGCCAGCAGGACCCTAGGCGGGAAATCCTACGAGCAGTACTTC; v_gene: TRBV28; d_gene: NA; abundance: NA; j_gene: TRBJ2-7
CDR3aa: CASSVERGETQYF; CDR3nt: TGTGCCAGCAGTGTTGAGCGCGGGGAGACCCAGTACTTC; v_gene: TRBV2; d_gene: NA; abundance: many; j_gene: TRBJ2-5
CDR3aa: CASSLSPAEYETQYF; CDR3nt: TGTGCTAGCAGCTTATCCCCCGCAGAATATGAGACCCAGTACTTC; v_gene: TRBV7-7; d_gene: NA; abundance: NA; j_gene: TRBJ2-5